A single sample is the source of the 20 T cell receptor beta chains below, sequenced in a study of shared clonotypes between healthy human individuals. Profiled with immunoSEQ multiplex PCR; TCRdb holds only in-frame clones, not every one. The data hold 300,000 to 400,000 clones, with 74% observed a single time. The source material was memory CD4+ T cells sorted from blood. The sample's subset: CD45RA-negative fraction. These receptors were obtained from a man aged 25-45 years in good health.

J is TRBJ1-2 and V is TRBV20-1; unclear D gene. The CDR3 runs 10 residues. Per the germline V gene, CDR1 is DFQATT and CDR2 is SNEGSKA (reference sequence). The V and J ends lost 7 bases and 6 bases respectively, with 9 bases between them. CDR3: CSVILDGYTF. The CDR3 bases are TGCAGTGTTATACTAGATGGCTACACCTTC.

This sequence joins TRBV14 and TRBJ2-1; unclear D gene. V was shortened by 0 bases and J by 4 bases, with 13 bases between the two germline ends. CDR1 SGHDN and CDR2 FVKESK come from the germline V gene. The CDR3 runs 16 residues. The DNA for the CDR3 is TGTGCCAGCAGCCAAGATACCAGCGCGAAATACAATGAGCAGTTCTTC. Translation: CASSQDTSAKYNEQFF.

This chain uses TRBV5-1 with TRBJ2-5; no definite D call. The V gene lost 0 bases and the J gene lost 4 bases, with 10 bases spanning the gap. Germline V gives CDR1 SGHRS, CDR2 YFSETQ. The CDR3 spans 14 residues. This chain's CDR3 is CASSLGTLGETQYF. CDR3 sequence (DNA): TGCGCCAGCAGCTTGGGGACGCTGGGAGAGACCCAGTACTTC.

V and J are TRBV28 and TRBJ2-7; tentative D call: TRBD1 (5 bases). Trimming stripped 5 bases from V and 12 bases from J, with 17 bases between. Germline V gives CDR1 MDHEN, CDR2 SYDVKM. This CDR3 has 12 residues. The DNA for the CDR3 is TGTGCCAGCAGTGGGTGGGGCTCCGGACGGTACTTC. Translation: CASSGWGSGRYF. Combining the CDR3 with reference TRBV28 and TRBJ2-7 gives the whole variable domain DVKVTQSSRYLVKRTGEKVFLECVQDMDHENMFWYRQDPGLGLRLIYFSYDVKMKEKGDIPEGYSVSREKKERFSLILESASTNQTSMYLCASSGWGSGRYFGPGTRLTVT.

This clone was detected only a few times. This chain joins TRBV5-1 and TRBJ2-7, with D perhaps TRBD2 (5 bases). V was pared by 0 bases and J by 4 bases, with 17 bases between. There are 16 residues in the CDR3. Germline CDR1 is SGHRS and CDR2 is YFSETQ. CDR3 DNA: TGCGCCAGCAGCTTGGTCGGAGGAATGATCAGGTACGAGCAGTACTTC. Its translation: CASSLVGGMIRYEQYF.

Only a few counts were recorded for this clone. V and J are TRBV27 and TRBJ2-7; perhaps TRBD2 as D (6 bases). The germline V gene has CDR1 MNHEY and CDR2 SMNVEV (reference sequence). The CDR3 is made up of 15 amino acids. Trimming took off 7 bases at V and 2 bases at J, with 18 bases between the two ends. CDR3 bases: TGTGCCAGCATCAAAGGGCGGGATCAACCCTACGAGCAGTACTTC. This gives the protein CASIKGRDQPYEQYF.

In this sample, this clone turned up many times. V is TRBV6-6 and J is TRBJ2-1, with 8 bases lining up with TRBD1. The junction had 9 bases not matched to a gene; V was cut back by 8 bases and J by 6 bases. Germline CDR1 reads MNHNY; CDR2 reads SVGAGI (reference sequence). The CDR3 is 14 amino acids. CDR3 bases: TGTGCCAGCGGGTCCAGGGGGCTAACCAATGAGCAGTTCTTC. Translated: CASGSRGLTNEQFF.

J is TRBJ1-2 and V is TRBV15; the match to TRBD1 covers 9 bases. Germline V gene sequence: CDR1 LNHNV, CDR2 YYDKDF (reference sequence). This CDR3 is 15 amino acids long. With 5 bases clipped from V and 2 bases from J, the junction kept 6 bases outside the gene matches. CDR3 DNA: TGTGCCACCAGCTGGGGACAGGGAAGGAACTATGGCTACACCTTC. This translates into CATSWGQGRNYGYTF.

This rearrangement joins TRBV7-8 to TRBJ1-1; no reliable D call. Germline V gives CDR1 SGHVS, CDR2 FQNEAQ. The CDR3 totals 14 residues. The germline V and J ends were trimmed by 5 bases and 6 bases, with 16 bases remaining between them. The CDR3 region has the DNA TGTGCCAGCAGCCCCCTCAGGAGTCAGTCTGAAGCTTTCTTT. Translating gives CASSPLRSQSEAFF.

This rearrangement joins TRBV5-1 to TRBJ2-5, with TRBD1 identical over 9 bases. The CDR3 contains 15 residues. Trimming took 3 bases from V and 5 from J; bases not matched to a gene: 8. CDR1 is SGHRS and CDR2 is YFSETQ in the germline V gene. Here the CDR3 reads CASSYVPGQGETQYF. For the CDR3, the DNA is TGCGCCAGCAGCTATGTCCCGGGACAGGGTGAGACCCAGTACTTC.

This chain links TRBV5-1 with TRBJ2-1; 14 bases align to TRBD2. Trimming removed 4 bases from V and 7 bases from J; junction bases left unmatched: 16. This CDR3 has 19 residues. Germline V gives CDR1 SGHRS, CDR2 YFSETQ. Here the CDR3 reads CASSTIPVGLAGAVNEQFF. The CDR3 DNA is TGCGCCAGCAGCACAATACCTGTGGGACTAGCGGGAGCGGTAAATGAGCAGTTCTTC.

This clone was counted between two and nine times. At the DNA level, this CDR3 is encoded by other sequences in the same sample as well. This chain connects TRBV7-9 to TRBJ2-2; TRBD1 might be the D (6 bases). The V gene's germline CDR1 is SEHNR and CDR2 FQNEAQ (reference sequence). This CDR3 is built from 15 residues. Trimming stripped 4 bases from V and 0 bases from J, with 9 bases between. CDR3 nucleotide sequence: TGTGCCAGCAGCTCCAGGGGTGCGAACACCGGGGAGCTGTTTTTT. Its translation is CASSSRGANTGELFF.

V is TRBV6-5 and J is TRBJ1-3; no clear D. Trimming took 9 bases from V and 4 from J, leaving 7 bases between them. Germline CDR1 is MNHEY and CDR2 is SVGAGI. This CDR3 has 11 residues. The CDR3 DNA follows: TGTGCCAGTAAGACGGGAAACACCATATATTTT. Encoded protein: CASKTGNTIYF.

The J gene is TRBJ2-1, the V gene TRBV5-1, with TRBD1 matching over 7 bases. V lost 4 bases and J lost 6; bases outside the gene matches: 13. The CDR3 is 16 residues long. Germline V lookup: CDR1 SGHRS, CDR2 YFSETQ. CDR3 region: CASSPGQSTGFNEQFF. The CDR3 DNA follows: TGCGCCAGCAGCCCGGGACAGTCAACGGGTTTCAATGAGCAGTTCTTC.

This clone has only one observation. The CDR3 DNA reads TGTGCCAGCAGCGCGGGGGACAACCTCAATGAGCAGTTCTTC. Protein product: CASSAGDNLNEQFF. V and J are TRBV9 and TRBJ2-1, with D perhaps TRBD1 or TRBD2 (6 bases each). There are 14 residues in the CDR3. The germline V and J ends were trimmed by 3 bases and 6 bases, with 13 bases remaining between them. Germline assignment: CDR1 SGDLS and CDR2 YYNGEE.

The chain uses TRBV6-1 and TRBJ2-5, with 9 bases fitting TRBD1. CDR3 length: 15 amino acids. V dropped 6 bases and J dropped 3; count of bases not matched to a gene: 8. The germline V gene has CDR1 MNHNS and CDR2 SASEGT. The CDR3 spells CASSRDRVSEETQYF. The CDR3 bases are TGTGCCAGCAGCCGGGACAGGGTCTCGGAAGAGACCCAGTACTTC.

The chain recombines TRBV5-6 with TRBJ2-7; 8 bases are shared with TRBD1. The CDR3 covers 14 residues. Germline V lookup: CDR1 SGHDT, CDR2 YYEEEE. With 3 bases clipped from V and 3 bases from J, the junction kept 5 bases outside the gene matches. The chain's CDR3 is CASSSGQGYYEQYF. CDR3 sequence (DNA): TGTGCCAGCAGCTCTGGACAGGGATACTACGAGCAGTACTTC.

A single count supports this clone. This chain joins TRBV28 and TRBJ1-5; possibly TRBD1 for D (6 bases). The CDR3 covers 14 residues. Germline CDR1 reads MDHEN; CDR2 reads SYDVKM. Trimming pared 6 bases from V and 6 bases from J, leaving 15 bases between. This chain's CDR3 is CASRPGGTGQPQHF. In nucleotides, the CDR3 is TGTGCCAGCAGGCCGGGGGGCACCGGTCAGCCCCAGCATTTT.

The chain employs TRBV18 and TRBJ2-2; TRBD1 matches at 7 bases. V lost 3 bases to trimming and J lost 6 bases; unmatched junction nucleotides: 4. The CDR3 extends over 14 amino acids. From germline, CDR1 is KGHSH and CDR2 LQKENI. The CDR3 sequence is CASSPSQGPGELFF. The CDR3 region has the DNA TGTGCCAGCTCACCGTCACAGGGGCCCGGGGAGCTGTTTTTT.

A single count supports this clone. This rearrangement joins TRBV6-5 to TRBJ2-7; D possibly corresponds to TRBD1 (5 bases). Germline V lookup: CDR1 MNHEY, CDR2 SVGAGI. Trimming cost V 6 bases and J 3 bases, with 9 bases left between them. This CDR3 comprises 12 residues. The CDR3 is CASRQDSYEQYF. CDR3 sequence (DNA): TGTGCCAGCAGACAAGACAGCTACGAGCAGTACTTC.